The 29 T cell receptor beta chains below were found in one sample sequenced in a study of tumor and adjacent non-tumor tissue in lung cancer. No cell sorting was done before RNA was extracted from the tissue. Distant lung tissue was collected more than 3 cm away from the tumor edge. A modified ARM-PCR protocol with three rounds of nested PCR amplified TCRbeta. In TCRdb, the multiplex PCR reads were re-called with MiXCR into one record per CDR3 protein. Seen here are approximately 110,000 distinct CDR3 sequences, roughly two thirds observed once, and the top ten hold around 17%. Sequenced: distant non-tumor lung tissue. The receptor set was obtained from a man aged 60 to 75 with non-small cell lung cancer.

Ten or more counts support this clonotype. The chain recombines TRBV7-8 with TRBJ1-2; D possibly corresponds to TRBD1 (5 bases). Germline values: CDR1 SGHVS, CDR2 FQNEAQ. Between the trimmed V and J ends, which lost 1 base and 4 bases, there was a span of 16 bases. This CDR3 has 16 amino acids. In DNA form, the CDR3 reads TGTGCCAGCAGCTTAGGGTCTGGGGCGCTTGCCTATGGCTACACCTTC. Translating gives CASSLGSGALAYGYTF.

This clonotype was detected many times. A single base separates this from a much larger clone, so it may be a read error. Here the CDR3 omits its conserved ending phenylalanine or tryptophan, so a read error is the likely source. The V call is TRBV14, the J call TRBJ1-1; D is ambiguous. Trimming shortened V by 1 base and J by 2 bases, and 5 bases separated the two germline ends. This CDR3 comprises 13 residues. Germline CDR1 SGHDN, CDR2 FVKESK. For the CDR3, the DNA is TGTGCCAGCAGCCAAGCTCTCAACACTGAAGCTTTCCTT. Translation: CASSQALNTEAFL.

There are many counts of this clonotype. This chain uses TRBV11-3 with TRBJ2-1, with 11 bases matching TRBD2. The V segment lost 1 base and the J segment 9 bases; nucleotides outside the gene matches: 5. There are 15 residues in the CDR3. CDR1 and CDR2 (germline): SGHNT, YENEEA. The CDR3 region is CASSLGLAGPTEQFF. The DNA for the CDR3 is TGTGCCAGCAGCTTAGGACTAGCGGGACCCACTGAGCAGTTCTTC.

This clonotype was found a few times. An end of the junction differs from the germline gene, which may be a read error. The V and J genes are TRBV11-2 and TRBJ2-7; TRBD1 aligns across 8 bases. The CDR3 length is 15 residues. The germline V gene encodes CDR1 SGHAT and CDR2 FQNNGV. The CDR3 is CASSFRTGRFGEQYF. For the CDR3, the DNA is TGTGCCAGCAGCTTCAGGACAGGGCGGTTTGGCGAGCAGTACTTT.

This clonotype was seen many times. The missing conserved phenylalanine or tryptophan at the end of this CDR3 makes a read error likely. The DNA is omitted, as the CDR3 cannot be located on it reliably, and the CDR3 follows TCRdb's listing. The V gene is TRBV11-2, the J gene TRBJ2-7; the table's TRBD1 call for D was not verified on the DNA. The CDR3 numbers 12 amino acids, ends counted. Per the germline V gene, CDR1 is SGHAT and CDR2 is FQNNGV. CDR3 sequence: CASTWGQGALQY.

Comments on this clonotype: The CDR3 end shows no conserved phenylalanine or tryptophan, and so a read error is likely. The chain joins TRBV29-1 to TRBJ2-7; 9 positions match TRBD2. Losses at the gene ends were 5 bases for V and 2 bases for J; bases not matched to a gene: 4. The CDR3 length is 13 residues. Germline-derived CDR1 and CDR2 are SQVTM and ANQGSEA. CDR3 nucleotide sequence: TGCAGCGTTCGACTAGCGGAGCCCTACGAGCAGTACTTA. Translated, it gives CSVRLAEPYEQYL.

In regard to this clonotype: This may come from a read error, since a much larger clone is one base off. The chain links TRBV20-1 to TRBJ2-2, with 8 bases matching TRBD2. The CDR3 is made up of 15 amino acids. In germline, CDR1 is DFQATT, CDR2 SNEGSKA (reference sequence). After removal of 7 bases from V and 1 base from J, the junction contained 8 bases not matched to a gene. CDR3 residues: CSVSRGGWNTGELFF. In nucleotides, the CDR3 is TGCAGTGTTAGCCGGGGGGGCTGGAACACCGGGGAGCTGTTTTTT.

The chain carries TRBV6-2 or TRBV6-3 and TRBJ2-2; perhaps TRBD2 as D (5 bases). Germline V gene sequence: CDR1 MNHEY, CDR2 SVGEGT. V lost 6 bases and J lost 0, with 8 bases in between. The CDR3 sequence is 14 residues long. The CDR3 DNA reads TGTGCCAGCAGAATCGGGGCGAACACCGGGGAGCTGTTTTTT. It is translated as CASRIGANTGELFF.

In regard to this clonotype: Relative to the germline gene, one junction end is altered; a read error may explain this. The chain recombines TRBV7-8 with TRBJ2-1; 9 bases map to TRBD2. CDR3 size: 18 residues. CDR1 is SGHVS and CDR2 is FQNEAQ in the germline V gene. CDR3 DNA sequence: TGTGCCAGCAGCTTAGCGAGCGGGGGGCCTGGTCGGCACAATGTGCAGTTCTTC. Its translation is CASSLASGGPGRHNVQFF. The variable domain in full, completed from reference TRBV7-8 and TRBJ2-1, reads GAGVSQSPRYKVAKRGQDVALRCDPISGHVSLFWYQQALGQGPEFLTYFQNEAQLDKSGLPSDRFFAERPEGSVSTLKIQRTQQEDSAVYLCASSLASGGPGRHNVQFFGPGTRLTVL.

Ten or more counts support this clonotype. The genes are TRBV6-2 or TRBV6-3 and TRBJ2-1; D gene uncertain. The CDR3 has 15 amino acids. Trimming cost V 6 bases and J 0 bases, with 12 bases left between them. Per the germline V gene, CDR1 is MNHEY and CDR2 is SVGEGT. CDR3 bases: TGTGCCAGCAGACCCGACGGTAGCTCCTACAATGAGCAGTTCTTC. Translation: CASRPDGSSYNEQFF.

A few counts support this clonotype. The J gene is TRBJ2-5, the V gene TRBV4-3, with D possibly being TRBD1 (6 bases). V lost 3 bases, J lost 2 bases, and 13 bases lay in between. Germline CDR1 LGHNA, CDR2 YSLEER. This CDR3 spans 15 amino acids. CDR3 loop: CASSQERDKQETQYF. CDR3 DNA sequence: TGCGCCAGCAGCCAGGAACGGGACAAGCAAGAGACCCAGTACTTC.

The V gene is TRBV13, the J gene TRBJ2-2, with TRBD1 matching 7 bases. Looked up from germline, CDR1 is PRHDT and CDR2 is FYEKMQ (reference sequence). V was pared by 4 bases and J by 3 bases, with 8 bases of the junction left unmatched. The CDR3 is 16 residues long. CDR3 protein: CASSYLRGQHTGELFF. CDR3 bases: TGTGCCAGCAGCTACCTTCGGGGACAGCACACCGGGGAGCTGTTTTTT.

This clonotype was counted at least ten times. V and J are TRBV29-1 and TRBJ2-7; 9 nucleotides agree with TRBD2. CDR3 length equals 13 residues. V shed 4 bases, J shed 3 bases, and the junction held 4 bases outside the gene matches. CDR1 and CDR2 from the germline V gene are SQVTM and ANQGSEA. Here the CDR3 reads CSVALAGYYEQYF. DNA for the CDR3: TGCAGCGTTGCCCTAGCGGGGTACTACGAGCAGTACTTC.

As to this clonotype: Its ends do not fully match the called genes, so a read error is possible. The DNA for the CDR3 is TGCATCGTTGAAAGCGGGGTGACCTACAATGAGCAGTTTTTC. Residues: CIVESGVTYNEQFF. The rearrangement uses TRBV29-1 and TRBJ2-1; TRBD2 aligns across 7 bases. The CDR3 covers 14 residues. The germline V gene encodes CDR1 SQVTM and CDR2 ANQGSEA.

As concerns this clonotype: The junction differs from germline at one of its ends, possibly a read error. The chain links TRBV6-2 or TRBV6-3 to TRBJ1-2; D is unresolved. Germline V lookup: CDR1 MNHEY, CDR2 SVGEGT. This CDR3 has 12 amino acids. DNA of the CDR3: TGTGCCAGCACTTCAGAAGGTCGCGGCTACACGTTC. It encodes CASTSEGRGYTF.

In the case of this clonotype: The final CDR3 position lacks the conserved phenylalanine or tryptophan, pointing to a likely read error. The chain recombines TRBV11-2 with TRBJ2-2; TRBD2 matches at 9 bases. Germline V gives CDR1 SGHAT, CDR2 FQNNGV. The length of the CDR3 is 18 residues. V was clipped by 4 bases and J by 4 bases; unmatched bases: 13. For the CDR3, the DNA is TGTGCCAGCAGCTCGGGAGTAGCGGGAGCGACGAGCACCGGGGAGCTGTTTTCT. Its protein product is CASSSGVAGATSTGELFS.

A note on this clonotype: A much more abundant neighbour one base away suggests this may be a read error. This chain joins TRBV5-1 and TRBJ1-1; D not certain. This CDR3 has 14 amino acids. In germline, CDR1 is SGHRS, CDR2 YFSETQ. This chain's CDR3 is CVSSSIQPNTEAFF. Written as DNA, the CDR3 is TGCGTCAGCAGTTCGATTCAGCCAAACACTGAAGCTTTCTTT. The whole variable domain, filled in from reference TRBV5-1 and TRBJ1-1, reads KAGVTQTPRYLIKTRGQQVTLSCSPISGHRSVSWYQQTPGQGLQFLFEYFSETQRNKGNFPGRFSGRQFSNSRSEMNVSTLELGDSALYLCVSSSIQPNTEAFFGQGTRLTVV.

The sample holds a few counts of this clonotype. A much larger clone is a single base away; this may be a read error. The chain carries TRBV25-1 and TRBJ1-2; D not resolved. V was trimmed by 11 bases and J by 7 bases, leaving 14 bases between them. Germline CDR1 reads MGHDK; CDR2 reads SYGVNS. The CDR3 is made up of 11 amino acids. The CDR3 protein is CAGQVGSGYTF. CDR3 bases: TGTGCCGGCCAAGTTGGATCTGGCTACACCTTC.

As for this clonotype: At one end, the junction sequence differs from germline, possibly due to a read error. This chain links TRBV5-1 with TRBJ2-2, with D possibly being TRBD2 (6 bases). The CDR3 sequence is 15 residues long. CDR1 and CDR2 (germline): SGHRS, YFSETQ. The CDR3 loop reads CTSSLGTLNTGELFF. In DNA form, the CDR3 reads TGCACCAGCAGCTTAGGGACTTTGAACACCGGGGAGCTGTTTTTT.

This clonotype has a handful of counts. The gene calls are TRBV4-3 and TRBJ2-3, with D perhaps matching TRBD2 (6 bases). V lost 7 bases and J 6 bases, leaving 14 bases between the germline ends. The CDR3 spans 13 residues. Germline V CDR1 and CDR2: LGHNA, YSLEER. Here the CDR3 reads CASNASREDTQYF. CDR3 nucleotides: TGCGCCAGCAATGCAAGCCGGGAGGATACGCAGTATTTT.

The sample holds a few counts of this clonotype. This may stem from a read error, because a much larger clone lies one nucleotide away. V and J are TRBV6-2 or TRBV6-3 and TRBJ2-1; 10 bases agree with TRBD2. This CDR3 contains 15 residues. Germline CDR1 reads MNHEY; CDR2 reads SVGEGT. The CDR3 protein is CVSSISGRAYNEQFF. For the CDR3, the DNA is TGTGTCAGCAGTATAAGCGGGAGGGCCTACAATGAGCAGTTCTTC.

A word on this clonotype: One junction end disagrees with the germline gene, perhaps due to a read error. The chain uses TRBV5-6 and TRBJ2-2; the match to TRBD2 covers 14 bases. The CDR3 is 17 residues long. Germline V lookup: CDR1 SGHDT, CDR2 YYEEEE. CDR3 in amino acids: CTSSKGLAGANTGELFF. In DNA, the CDR3 is TGTACCAGCAGCAAGGGACTAGCGGGGGCTAACACCGGGGAGCTGTTTTTT.

As concerns this clonotype: Here the CDR3 omits its conserved ending phenylalanine or tryptophan, so a read error is the likely source. No DNA is shown, since the ends of the CDR3 on it are uncertain; the CDR3 is the one TCRdb lists. The rearrangement uses TRBV6-5 and TRBJ2-3; the table gives TRBD1 as D, unverified against the DNA. Germline V CDR1 and CDR2: MNHEY, SVGAGI. From its first to its last residue, the CDR3 has 17 amino acids. The CDR3 sequence is CASSSFTGQGGEDTRYS.

With regard to this clonotype: The junction departs from germline at one end; a sequencing error may be responsible. The CDR3 coding sequence is TGTGTCAGCAACCCGGGGGGTCGGAGCTCCTACAATGAGCAGTTCTTC. Translation gives CVSNPGGRSSYNEQFF. This chain links TRBV11-1 with TRBJ2-1, with 7 positions matching TRBD2. The CDR3 has 16 amino acids. The germline V gene encodes CDR1 SGHAT and CDR2 FQDESV (reference sequence).

In its sample, this clonotype was seen many times. The chain couples TRBV10-3 to TRBJ1-2; 9 nucleotides match TRBD1. CDR3 size: 12 residues. The germline V gene encodes CDR1 ENHRY and CDR2 SYGVKD. The V gene end was trimmed by 6 bases and the J gene end by 6 bases; junction bases not matched to a gene: 2. CDR3 sequence reads: CAIRDRGDGYTF. CDR3 coding DNA: TGTGCCATCAGGGACAGGGGTGATGGCTACACCTTC.

There are many counts of this clonotype. This chain uses TRBV5-4 with TRBJ2-3, with 7 bases lining up with TRBD2. CDR1 is SGHNT and CDR2 is YYREEE in the germline V gene (reference sequence). V shed 0 bases and J 6 bases; nucleotides not matched to a gene: 7. There are 15 residues in the CDR3. CDR3 protein: CASSLDGSGMDTQYF. DNA for the CDR3: TGTGCCAGCAGCTTGGACGGGAGCGGGATGGATACGCAGTATTTT.

Turning to this clonotype: Possible read error: a much larger clone is one base away. The chain joins TRBV5-6 to TRBJ1-5; D remains unclear. This CDR3 is built from 15 residues. With 2 bases removed from V and 6 bases from J, the gap between germline ends came to 15 bases. Per the germline V gene, CDR1 is SGHDT and CDR2 is YYEEEE. The CDR3 region is CASSFWGGRTQPQHF. CDR3 sequence (DNA): TGTGCCAGCAGCTTCTGGGGTGGAAGGACTCAGCCCCAGCATTTT.

This clonotype was seen a few times. A read error may explain this, as a much larger clone is one base away. The chain carries TRBV5-1 and TRBJ2-3, with unresolved D. Trimming shortened V by 1 base and J by 6 bases, and 12 bases separated the two germline ends. Germline V gene sequence: CDR1 SGHRS, CDR2 YFSETQ. The CDR3 extends over 14 amino acids. CDR3 DNA: TGCGCCAGCAGCTTGTCCGTCCCTTTTGATACGCAGTATTTT. Encoded protein: CASSLSVPFDTQYF.

As regards this clonotype: A read error is possible here, since a much larger clone lies one base away. The CDR3: CASTDGGRDGGKLFF. In DNA form, the CDR3 reads TGTGCCAGCACGGATGGGGGGCGAGACGGTGGAAAACTGTTTTTT. The V call is TRBV12-3 or TRBV12-4, the J call TRBJ1-4; perhaps TRBD1 as D (6 bases). The CDR3 loop spans 15 amino acids. Deletions cut 7 bases from V and 10 bases from J, with 22 bases between.